The rows below give T cell receptor beta chains drawn from one sample of a study of cytomegalovirus exposure and HLA in healthy donors. Sequencing was performed with immunoSEQ multiplex PCR; in TCRdb, only in-frame clones are kept and a portion is missing. In the table there are more than 100,000 clones, just under 90% of which are singletons. The sequenced sample was PBMCs. The origin of the receptors is a woman between 25 and 40 years old in good health and CMV-seronegative. The CDR3 runs from the conserved cysteine through the conserved F or W. Fields, in order: V gene, J gene, D gene, clone size, CDR3 protein, CDR3 DNA. The D gene is left open where the match is weak. The size entry is marked missing in some rows and otherwise reads once, few, many or a size class.

TRBV27,TRBJ2-3,TRBD2,NA,CASSRGGSTDTQYF,TGTGCCAGCAGCCGGGGGGGATCCACAGATACGCAGTATTTT
TRBV7-2,TRBJ2-1,TRBD2,NA,CASSLGLAGGYNEQFF,TGTGCCAGCAGCTTAGGTCTAGCGGGAGGTTACAATGAGCAGTTCTTC
TRBV6-5,TRBJ2-7,NA,once,CASSYSLLASVYEQYF,TGTGCCAGCAGTTACTCGCTGCTAGCGTCTGTTTACGAGCAGTACTTC
TRBV2,TRBJ1-2,NA,NA,CASSELDYGYTF,TGTGCCAGCAGTGAATTAGACTATGGCTACACCTTC
TRBV5-5,TRBJ1-5,NA,NA,CASSLELHLDQPQHF,TGTGCCAGCAGCTTGGAGCTCCACCTGGATCAGCCCCAGCATTTT
TRBV5-1,TRBJ2-2,NA,NA,CASSLLTGTSGELFF,TGCGCCAGCAGCTTACTAACCGGGACTTCGGGGGAGCTGTTTTTT
TRBV5-1,TRBJ1-4,NA,once,CASSLLTGREKLFF,TGCGCCAGCAGCTTACTGACAGGCCGGGAAAAACTGTTTTTT
TRBV5-1,TRBJ2-2,NA,NA,CASSLAMRALNTGELFF,TGCGCCAGCAGCTTGGCTATGAGGGCCCTAAACACCGGGGAGCTGTTTTTT
TRBV18,TRBJ2-7,NA,NA,CASSPSSQVSYEQYF,TGTGCCAGCTCACCATCCTCACAGGTTTCCTACGAGCAGTACTTC
TRBV7-9,TRBJ1-1,TRBD1,few,CASRPQGENTEAFF,TGTGCCAGCAGGCCCCAGGGGGAGAACACTGAAGCTTTCTTT
TRBV2,TRBJ1-5,TRBD1,NA,CASSEEWTGTQPQHF,TGTGCCAGCAGTGAAGAATGGACAGGGACTCAGCCCCAGCATTTT
TRBV7-3,TRBJ1-1,TRBD1,NA,CASSYGTGLPEAFF,TGTGCCAGCAGCTACGGGACAGGGTTGCCTGAAGCTTTCTTT
TRBV5-6,TRBJ2-4,TRBD1,NA,CASRSTGASIQYF,TGTGCCAGCAGATCAACAGGGGCCAGCATTCAGTACTTC
TRBV9,TRBJ2-1,TRBD2,NA,CASSGREGGVYNEQFF,TGTGCCAGCAGCGGCCGGGAGGGAGGGGTCTACAATGAGCAGTTCTTC
TRBV4-3,TRBJ1-1,NA,NA,CASSQVAGANTEAFF,TGCGCCAGCAGCCAAGTGGCGGGGGCGAACACTGAAGCTTTCTTT
TRBV27,TRBJ2-7,TRBD2,NA,CASRLAGFSYEQYF,TGTGCCAGCAGACTAGCGGGGTTCTCCTACGAGCAGTACTTC
TRBV18,TRBJ1-1,TRBD1,NA,CASSLGTGSNTEAFF,TGTGCCAGCTCGCTCGGGACAGGTTCAAACACTGAAGCTTTCTTT
TRBV13,TRBJ2-4,NA,NA,CASSPRLAKNIQYF,TGTGCCAGCAGCCCCAGACTAGCCAAAAACATTCAGTACTTC
TRBV7-6,TRBJ2-3,TRBD1,NA,CASSPGQGTDTQYF,TGTGCCAGCAGCCCAGGACAGGGTACAGATACGCAGTATTTT
TRBV14,TRBJ1-1,NA,NA,CASSPAGASWNTEAFF,TGTGCCAGCAGCCCCGCAGGGGCCTCTTGGAACACTGAAGCTTTCTTT
TRBV7-3,TRBJ1-1,NA,NA,CASSLAGREMNTEAFF,TGTGCCAGCAGCTTAGCGGGACGGGAAATGAACACTGAAGCTTTCTTT
TRBV7-8,TRBJ2-5,NA,NA,CASSLVRRGHPESRPYF,TGTGCCAGCAGCTTAGTTAGGAGGGGGCACCCCGAGTCTCGTCCATACTTC
TRBV4-3,TRBJ1-3,NA,few,CASSPGHNSGNTIYF,TGCGCCAGCAGCCCGGGACATAACTCTGGAAACACCATATATTTT
TRBV5-4,TRBJ2-3,NA,NA,CASSARDTTDTQYF,TGTGCCAGCAGCGCCCGGGACACCACAGATACGCAGTATTTT
TRBV29-1,TRBJ2-7,TRBD2,NA,CSVAGLAGGPYEQYF,TGCAGCGTTGCCGGACTAGCGGGAGGGCCATACGAGCAGTACTTC
TRBV2,TRBJ2-6,TRBD1,few,CASSYIPGQGLSGANVLTF,TGTGCCAGCAGTTATATACCGGGACAGGGCCTCTCTGGGGCCAACGTCCTGACTTTC
TRBV7-8,TRBJ2-3,NA,NA,CASSLKTQQDTQYF,TGTGCCAGCAGCTTAAAAACCCAACAAGATACGCAGTATTTT
TRBV28,TRBJ2-3,TRBD2,NA,CASSPPSFSGVTDTQYF,TGTGCCAGCAGCCCACCTTCCTTTAGCGGGGTCACAGATACGCAGTATTTT
TRBV7-8,TRBJ1-5,NA,NA,CASSLFRQRQNQPQHF,TGTGCCAGCAGCTTATTTCGACAGCGTCAGAATCAGCCCCAGCATTTT
TRBV7-9,TRBJ2-1,NA,NA,CASSFDSWSSYNEQFF,TGTGCCAGCAGCTTCGATAGCTGGTCCTCCTACAATGAGCAGTTCTTC
TRBV7-9,TRBJ2-1,NA,NA,CASSLNPGSYNEQFF,TGTGCCAGCAGCTTAAACCCAGGGTCGTACAATGAGCAGTTCTTC
TRBV5-1,TRBJ2-1,NA,NA,CASSLVSSESYNEQFF,TGCGCCAGCAGCTTGGTCTCTAGCGAGTCGTACAATGAGCAGTTCTTC
TRBV4-2,TRBJ1-4,NA,NA,CASSPPPNQKRQRLFF,TGTGCCAGCAGCCCACCCCCAAACCAAAAGCGCCAAAGGTTGTTTTTT
TRBV7-6,TRBJ2-7,NA,NA,CASSKGFAYEQYF,TGTGCCAGCAGCAAGGGGTTCGCCTACGAGCAGTACTTC
TRBV4-1,TRBJ1-1,NA,NA,CASSQDPGWRTAEAFF,TGCGCCAGCAGCCAAGATCCGGGGTGGAGAACCGCTGAAGCTTTCTTT
TRBV29-1,TRBJ2-7,TRBD2,NA,CSGGGADEQYF,TGCAGCGGCGGGGGGGCCGACGAGCAGTACTTC
TRBV7-8,TRBJ2-7,NA,NA,CASSLTRGSYEQYF,TGTGCCAGCAGCTTAACGAGGGGGTCCTACGAGCAGTACTTC
TRBV2,TRBJ2-7,TRBD2,NA,CASSRTGGGGYEQYF,TGTGCCAGCAGCAGGACTGGCGGGGGGGGCTACGAGCAGTACTTC
TRBV28,TRBJ2-7,NA,NA,CATRKGVPYEQYF,TGTGCCACCCGAAAGGGGGTACCCTACGAGCAGTACTTC
TRBV27,TRBJ2-3,TRBD2,NA,CASSLGGGTDTQYF,TGTGCCAGCAGTTTGGGGGGGGGTACGGATACGCAGTATTTT
TRBV19,TRBJ1-1,NA,NA,CASISIAGITEAFF,TGTGCCAGTATCTCCATAGCGGGGATTACTGAAGCTTTCTTT
TRBV10-3,TRBJ2-1,NA,NA,CAIRTENEQFF,TGTGCCATCAGGACAGAGAATGAGCAGTTCTTC
TRBV6-1,TRBJ1-2,NA,NA,CASDRDPANYGYTF,TGTGCCAGTGACAGAGACCCTGCTAACTATGGCTACACCTTC
TRBV19,TRBJ2-1,NA,NA,CASSVYNEQFF,TGTGCCAGTAGTGTATACAATGAGCAGTTCTTC
TRBV27,TRBJ1-2,TRBD1,NA,CASSLSGQGGRGYTF,TGTGCCAGCAGTTTATCGGGACAGGGTGGGAGAGGCTACACCTTC
TRBV15,TRBJ1-1,NA,NA,CATSRDSSTAEAFF,TGTGCCACCAGCAGAGATTCTTCGACAGCAGAAGCTTTCTTT
TRBV21-1,TRBJ2-2,NA,NA,CASSKARAEGKENTGELFF,TGTGCCAGCAGCAAAGCAAGGGCGGAGGGAAAGGAGAACACCGGGGAGCTGTTTTTT
TRBV18,TRBJ2-1,TRBD1,NA,CASSPSGTGDEQFF,TGTGCCAGCTCACCATCCGGGACAGGGGACGAGCAGTTCTTC
TRBV19,TRBJ2-3,NA,NA,CASSTYGTGDTQYF,TGTGCCAGTAGTACCTACGGCACCGGGGATACGCAGTATTTT
TRBV7-8,TRBJ2-7,NA,NA,CASSLARGSVFYEQYF,TGTGCCAGCAGCTTAGCTAGGGGGTCTGTATTCTACGAGCAGTACTTC